These 32 T cell receptor beta chains were sequenced from one sample in a study of CD8 T cells in Susac syndrome. Random-hexamer reverse transcription was applied to roughly 0.5 to 1 ug RNA. TCRdb passed the immunoSEQ multiplex PCR reads through MiXCR, listing each CDR3 protein once. The data contain roughly 47,000 distinct CDR3 sequences, more than 85% of them singletons. The sequenced material came from CD8+ T cells from PBMCs. These receptors were obtained from a human donor in good health.

The V gene is TRBV12-3 or TRBV12-4, the J gene TRBJ2-1; D is possibly TRBD1 (5 bases). The ends were cut back, 5 bases at V and 6 bases at J, with 17 bases in the middle. The CDR3 has 15 amino acids. CDR3 residues: CASSPTVGAPNEQFF. The CDR3 DNA reads TGTGCCAGCAGTCCCACAGTTGGGGCGCCCAATGAGCAGTTCTTC.

The chain combines TRBV13 with TRBJ2-6; 7 bases are shared with TRBD1. V lost 2 bases and J lost 0; bases outside the gene matches: 19. The CDR3 loop spans 22 amino acids. Germline loops: CDR1 PRHDT, CDR2 FYEKMQ (reference sequence). The CDR3 coding sequence is TGTGCCAGCAGCTTAACCCATAACTCAGACAGGGCATATGCCTCTGGGGCCAACGTCCTGACTTTC. It translates to CASSLTHNSDRAYASGANVLTF.

This clonotype was recorded a few times. The V and J genes are TRBV5-1 and TRBJ1-1; D is possibly TRBD1 (6 bases). V gave up 4 bases and J gave up 5 bases, with 12 bases separating them. Germline CDR1 is SGHRS and CDR2 is YFSETQ. This CDR3 comprises 13 residues. CDR3 bases: TGCGCCAGCAGCCGTACAGGGAGGACTGAAGCTTTCTTT. This sequence encodes CASSRTGRTEAFF.

This chain links TRBV5-1 with TRBJ2-7; D not resolved. The CDR3 length is 11 residues. Trimming took off 2 bases at V and 7 bases at J, with 7 bases between the two ends. Germline CDR1 and CDR2: SGHRS and YFSETQ. CDR3 loop: CASSLQREQYF. DNA for the CDR3: TGCGCCAGCAGCTTACAGCGAGAGCAGTACTTC. The full variable domain, with the rest looked up from reference TRBV5-1 and TRBJ2-7, is KAGVTQTPRYLIKTRGQQVTLSCSPISGHRSVSWYQQTPGQGLQFLFEYFSETQRNKGNFPGRFSGRQFSNSRSEMNVSTLELGDSALYLCASSLQREQYFGPGTRLTVT.

This chain uses TRBV9 with TRBJ1-3; 7 bases are shared with TRBD1. The germline V gene has CDR1 SGDLS and CDR2 YYNGEE. This CDR3 region has 16 residues. The junction had 7 bases not matched to a gene; V was cut back by 0 bases and J by 4 bases. CDR3 coding DNA: TGTGCCAGCAGCGTAGCGGGACAGATTATGGGAAACACCATATATTTT. Its translation: CASSVAGQIMGNTIYF.

The rearrangement uses TRBV20-1 and TRBJ2-1; 8 nucleotides agree with TRBD2. The CDR3 consists of 17 residues. With 0 bases clipped from V and 6 bases from J, the junction kept 13 bases outside the gene matches. The V gene's germline CDR1 is DFQATT and CDR2 SNEGSKA (reference sequence). CDR3 sequence reads: CSARDLGTSGNFNEQFF. Written as DNA, the CDR3 is TGCAGTGCTAGAGATTTGGGCACTAGCGGCAACTTCAATGAGCAGTTCTTC.

This chain links TRBV25-1 with TRBJ2-7; D may be TRBD1 (5 bases). V lost 3 bases and J lost 5, with 14 bases in between. The CDR3 is 14 residues long. Germline lookup yields CDR1 MGHDK and CDR2 SYGVNS. Here the CDR3 reads CASSDPRQGHEQYF. The CDR3 nucleotides are TGTGCCAGCAGTGATCCCCGGCAGGGCCACGAGCAGTACTTC.

The chain uses TRBV7-2 and TRBJ2-7; D gene unclear. Germline V gene data show CDR1 as SGHTA and CDR2 as FQGNSA. The ends were cut back, 2 bases at V and 1 base at J, with 9 bases in the middle. The CDR3 has 14 amino acids. The CDR3 nucleotides read TGTGCCAGCAGCTTAATAGGCAATTCCTACGAGCAGTACTTC. Its translation is CASSLIGNSYEQYF.

V gene TRBV27 combines with J gene TRBJ2-1; D gene unclear. With 5 bases removed from V and 7 bases from J, the gap between germline ends came to 15 bases. There are 14 residues in the CDR3. CDR1 MNHEY and CDR2 SMNVEV come from the germline V gene (reference sequence). CDR3: CASSVYPIMNEQFF. The CDR3 DNA reads TGTGCCAGCAGTGTATACCCGATTATGAATGAGCAGTTCTTC.

This clonotype was seen more than once but under ten times. The gene calls are TRBV12-3 or TRBV12-4 and TRBJ2-7; no clear D. Trimming shortened V by 1 base and J by 7 bases, and 5 bases separated the two germline ends. This CDR3 contains 11 residues. The CDR3 nucleotides read TGTGCCAGCAGTTTAGTCGGGGAGCAGTACTTC. Amino acid sequence: CASSLVGEQYF.

The rearrangement joins TRBV7-9 to TRBJ1-4, with D possibly being TRBD1 (6 bases). CDR3 length equals 15 residues. Germline loops: CDR1 SEHNR, CDR2 FQNEAQ (reference sequence). Trimming shortened V by 4 bases and J by 5 bases, and 14 bases separated the two germline ends. CDR3 residues: CASSYLGTPNEKLFF. The CDR3 DNA is TGTGCCAGCAGCTACCTGGGGACACCAAATGAAAAACTGTTTTTT. Based on the CDR3 plus reference TRBV7-9 and TRBJ1-4, the full variable domain is DTGVSQNPRHKITKRGQNVTFRCDPISEHNRLYWYRQTLGQGPEFLTYFQNEAQLEKSRLLSDRFSAERPKGSFSTLEIQRTEQGDSAMYLCASSYLGTPNEKLFFGSGTQLSVL.

V usage is TRBV6-5 and J usage is TRBJ2-5, with 9 bases identical to TRBD1. The length of the CDR3 is 15 residues. J gave up 5 bases and V 6 bases, and 10 bases lay outside the gene matches. CDR1 and CDR2 from the germline V gene are MNHEY and SVGAGI. CDR3 sequence (DNA): TGTGCCAGCAGCCCCGGGACAGGGATGGGGGAGACCCAGTACTTC. Translating gives CASSPGTGMGETQYF.

This clonotype came up once. The chain is built from TRBV19 and TRBJ2-1; D may be TRBD2 (5 bases). The length of the CDR3 is 14 residues. In germline, CDR1 is LNHDA, CDR2 SQIVND (reference sequence). The V end lost 7 bases, the J end lost 3 bases, and 13 bases lay between the germline ends. DNA for the CDR3: TGTGCCAGTACATCCCGCCGGGACTACAATGAGCAGTTCTTC. This codes for CASTSRRDYNEQFF.

V is TRBV19 and J is TRBJ1-5, with 9 bases identical to TRBD1. The germline CDR1 and CDR2 sequences are LNHDA and SQIVND (reference sequence). The CDR3 spans 15 residues. V shed 7 bases and J 5 bases; nucleotides not matched to a gene: 9. Here the CDR3 DNA reads TGTGCCAGTACTGACAGGGGGGAAATCCATCAGCCCCAGCATTTT. It codes for CASTDRGEIHQPQHF.

The chain links TRBV19 to TRBJ2-1; D assignment may be TRBD1 or TRBD2 (5 bases each). Germline CDR1 reads LNHDA; CDR2 reads SQIVND (reference sequence). Trimming stripped 3 bases from V and 7 bases from J, with 7 bases between. This CDR3 comprises 12 residues. The CDR3 loop is CASSMGVNEQFF. CDR3 sequence (DNA): TGTGCCAGTAGTATGGGGGTAAATGAGCAGTTCTTC. Filled out from reference TRBV19 and TRBJ2-1, the complete variable domain reads DGGITQSPKYLFRKEGQNVTLSCEQNLNHDAMYWYRQDPGQGLRLIYYSQIVNDFQKGDIAEGYSVSREKKESFPLTVTSAQKNPTAFYLCASSMGVNEQFFGPGTRLTVL.

J is TRBJ2-3 and V is TRBV20-1; 7 nucleotides align to TRBD1. The junction had 5 bases not matched to a gene; V was cut back by 4 bases and J by 1 base. CDR3 length: 14 amino acids. Per germline, CDR1 DFQATT and CDR2 SNEGSKA (reference sequence). In DNA form, the CDR3 reads TGCAGTGCTACCCGACAGGGCCGCACAGATACGCAGTATTTT. Encoded protein: CSATRQGRTDTQYF.

The V and J genes are TRBV27 and TRBJ2-7; 8 bases agree with TRBD1. The CDR3 length is 14 residues. V dropped 6 bases and J dropped 1; count of bases not matched to a gene: 5. From germline, CDR1 is MNHEY and CDR2 SMNVEV (reference sequence). CDR3: CASRPGQVSYEQYF. The CDR3 coding sequence is TGTGCCAGCAGACCGGGACAGGTTTCCTACGAGCAGTACTTC.

The chain has TRBV13 and TRBJ1-1; D unclear. The CDR3 runs to 14 residues. Germline V gives CDR1 PRHDT, CDR2 FYEKMQ (reference sequence). Trimming left V 3 bases short and J 1 base short, with 9 bases between. The CDR3, as DNA: TGTGCCAGCAGCTTTTGGACGGCGAACACTGAAGCTTTCTTT. This gives the protein CASSFWTANTEAFF.

The chain couples TRBV7-2 to TRBJ2-4, with D perhaps TRBD2 (5 bases). The CDR3 sequence is 15 residues long. Germline assignment: CDR1 SGHTA and CDR2 FQGNSA. Trimming removed 1 base from V and 6 bases from J, with 13 bases in between. CDR3 bases: TGTGCCAGCAGCTTAGATCCCGGACTTAGAAACATTCAGTACTTC. This gives the protein CASSLDPGLRNIQYF.

The CDR3 nucleotides read TGTGCCAGCTCACCACAGGTCCACGAGCAGTACTTC. It specifies CASSPQVHEQYF. This sequence joins TRBV18 and TRBJ2-7, with no clear D. Germline loops: CDR1 KGHSH, CDR2 LQKENI. The CDR3 sequence is 12 residues long. Trimming shortened V by 1 base and J by 5 bases, and 6 bases separated the two germline ends.

This chain joins TRBV29-1 and TRBJ1-2, with TRBD1 identical over 8 bases. After removal of 2 bases from V and 3 bases from J, the junction contained 5 bases not matched to a gene. The CDR3 is 14 amino acids. The germline CDR1 and CDR2 sequences are SQVTM and ANQGSEA. The CDR3 DNA follows: TGCAGCGTTGAAAGGGACAGGCACCACTATGGCTACACCTTC. It specifies CSVERDRHHYGYTF.

In the case of this clonotype: One end of the junction does not line up with germline, which may come from a read error. CDR3 nucleotides: TGTACCAGCAGCGAGGACCAATCCTACAATGAGCAGTTCTTC. This sequence encodes CTSSEDQSYNEQFF. The V call is TRBV9, the J call TRBJ2-1; unclear D gene. The CDR3 covers 14 residues. Germline CDR1 is SGDLS and CDR2 is YYNGEE.

This chain links TRBV29-1 with TRBJ2-7; TRBD1 might be the D (6 bases). Germline CDR1 is SQVTM and CDR2 is ANQGSEA. The V gene lost 5 bases and the J gene lost 3 bases, with 26 bases spanning the gap. The CDR3 has 17 residues. CDR3 residues: CSVSVRQASLYYYEQYF. The DNA of the CDR3 is TGCAGCGTTTCAGTCCGACAGGCATCCCTCTACTACTACGAGCAGTACTTC.

This clonotype was observed a few times. The chain joins TRBV29-1 to TRBJ2-7; 9 nucleotides line up with TRBD2. V dropped 4 bases and J dropped 2; count of bases not matched to a gene: 3. CDR3 length equals 13 residues. Germline values: CDR1 SQVTM, CDR2 ANQGSEA. CDR3 nucleotide sequence: TGCAGCGTTGGCGCGGGAGGGCCCTACGAGCAGTACTTC. It codes for CSVGAGGPYEQYF.

This sequence joins TRBV19 and TRBJ2-6; no clear D gene. The CDR3 spans 15 residues. CDR1 and CDR2 from the germline V gene are LNHDA and SQIVND (reference sequence). The V gene lost 0 bases and the J gene lost 0 bases, with 3 bases spanning the gap. The CDR3 nucleotides are TGTGCCAGTAGTATAGAGGTCTCTGGGGCCAACGTCCTGACTTTC. This sequence encodes CASSIEVSGANVLTF.

The chain is built from TRBV29-1 and TRBJ2-5, with TRBD2 matching 7 bases. The CDR3 is made up of 15 amino acids. Germline CDR1 is SQVTM and CDR2 is ANQGSEA. V lost 8 bases to trimming and J lost 5 bases; unmatched junction nucleotides: 17. The CDR3 DNA sequence: TGCAGCCCCCGAGGCCCCAGGGAGGGAGGGGAGACCCAGTACTTC. Protein: CSPRGPREGGETQYF.

J is TRBJ2-7 and V is TRBV5-1, with 7 bases aligning to TRBD2. CDR1 is SGHRS and CDR2 is YFSETQ in the germline V gene. Unmatched junction bases numbered 7, after V lost 4 bases and J lost 3 bases. The length of the CDR3 is 14 residues. The CDR3 DNA reads TGCGCCAGCAGCGTGGGGGAGGGCGTCTACGAGCAGTACTTC. It yields the protein CASSVGEGVYEQYF.

J is TRBJ2-7 and V is TRBV3-1, with TRBD2 matching over 8 bases. The CDR3 has 13 residues. Trimming removed 7 bases from V and 3 bases from J; junction bases left unmatched: 5. CDR1 is LGHDT, CDR2 YNNKEL, per germline (reference sequence). In DNA form, the CDR3 reads TGTGCCAGCACTCCGGGACTAGGCTACGAGCAGTACTTC. Translating it yields CASTPGLGYEQYF.

Written as DNA, the CDR3 is TGTGCCAGCAGTTACGCGGGAGCCACCTACGAGCAGTACTTC. Its translation is CASSYAGATYEQYF. V gene TRBV6-2 or TRBV6-3 combines with J gene TRBJ2-7; 7 positions match TRBD2. Germline V gene lookup returns CDR1 MNHEY and CDR2 SVGEGT. Trimming at V came to 2 bases and at J to 2 bases, leaving 3 bases not matched to a gene. The CDR3 has 14 amino acids.

The chain has TRBV4-3 and TRBJ2-1; 8 bases match TRBD2. Germline V gene data show CDR1 as LGHNA and CDR2 as YSLEER. The CDR3 is made up of 15 amino acids. Unmatched junction bases numbered 7, after V lost 1 base and J lost 8 bases. CDR3 loop: CASSQGLAYLDEQFF. For the CDR3, the DNA is TGCGCCAGCAGCCAAGGACTAGCGTATTTGGATGAGCAGTTCTTC.

The chain has TRBV2 and TRBJ1-2; D gene ambiguous. Looked up from germline, CDR1 is SNHLY and CDR2 is FYNNEI. CDR3 length: 13 amino acids. V was trimmed by 9 bases and J by 4 bases, leaving 15 bases between them. CDR3 nucleotides: TGTGCCAGTGGCCAAGGGCGCGGCTATGGCTACACCTTC. Translating it yields CASGQGRGYGYTF.

The genes are TRBV18 and TRBJ1-1; no clear D gene. Trimming shortened V by 0 bases and J by 0 bases, and 8 bases separated the two germline ends. The germline V gene encodes CDR1 KGHSH and CDR2 LQKENI. The CDR3 loop spans 15 amino acids. The CDR3 reads CASSPPPLLNTEAFF. CDR3 sequence (DNA): TGTGCCAGCTCACCACCCCCACTGTTGAACACTGAAGCTTTCTTT.